This T cell receptor (beta chain) was profiled in a study of CXCR3-negative and CXCR3-positive naive CD8 T cells. For this clonotype: What it binds is not known.

Each TRB cDNA library was prepared by 5' RACE (with UMI labels). TCRdb re-analyzed the 5' RACE reads; it lists each CDR3 protein once, without DNA. The specimen's table records nearly 110,000 distinct CDR3 sequences. Study-wide findings and caveats: A higher hydrophobicity marked the TRB CDR3s of CXCR3-positive naive cells versus CXCR3-negative naive cells.

This CDR3 is 14 amino acids long. The chain is built from TRBV12-3 or TRBV12-4 and TRBJ2-3; no DNA is available, so the TRBD2 call from TCRdb remains unchecked. Sequenced sample: naive CXCR3+ CD8+ T cells from blood. Documented subset: CD45RO-CCR7+CD27+CD95- naive CD8+ T cells expressing CXCR3 (TNR3+). The sequence was collected from a human donor in good health. Some clones in this sample may be carry-over from other donors' samples. CDR3 in amino acids: CASSSGGTTDTQYF.